Each of the 26 T cell receptor beta chains below was sequenced from the same sample in a study of cytomegalovirus exposure and HLA in healthy donors. The PCR used 60 Vbeta and 13 Jbeta primers. Measured with immunoSEQ multiplex PCR; TCRdb has only the in-frame clones, and not every one. In the table there are about 140,000 clones, roughly four fifths of which are singletons. Sequencing used PBMCs. These receptors came from a woman in her thirties or forties in good health and CMV-seronegative.

The chain employs TRBV5-4 and TRBJ2-2, with 11 bases matching TRBD1. Losses at the gene ends were 5 bases for V and 7 bases for J; bases not matched to a gene: 10. CDR3 length: 16 amino acids. Germline values: CDR1 SGHNT, CDR2 YYREEE (reference sequence). CDR3 nucleotides: TGTGCCAGCAGACCTCGGACAGGGGGCTACGTCGGGGAGCTGTTTTTT. It specifies CASRPRTGGYVGELFF.

This sequence joins TRBV25-1 and TRBJ1-1; TRBD1 agrees at 8 bases. CDR3 size: 14 residues. Trimming at V came to 6 bases and at J to 1 base, leaving 4 bases not matched to a gene. Germline assignment: CDR1 MGHDK and CDR2 SYGVNS. The CDR3 DNA follows: TGTGCCAGCAGGGGGACAGGAAAGAACACTGAAGCTTTCTTT. Encoded protein: CASRGTGKNTEAFF. The full variable domain, in which reference TRBV25-1 and TRBJ1-1 provide the parts outside the CDR3, is EADIYQTPRYLVIGTGKKITLECSQTMGHDKMYWYQQDPGMELHLIHYSYGVNSTEKGDLSSESTVSRIRTEHFPLTLESARPSHTSQYLCASRGTGKNTEAFFGQGTRLTVV.

The chain couples TRBV18 to TRBJ1-2, with 8 bases that match TRBD1. The CDR3 loop spans 15 amino acids. Germline CDR1 is KGHSH and CDR2 is LQKENI. Losses at the gene ends were 2 bases for V and 6 bases for J; bases not matched to a gene: 8. CDR3 coding DNA: TGTGCCAGCTCACCATGGGAGGCGACAGGGGATGGCTACACCTTC. Protein: CASSPWEATGDGYTF. The full variable domain, completed using reference TRBV18 and TRBJ1-2, is NAGVMQNPRHLVRRRGQEARLRCSPMKGHSHVYWYRQLPEEGLKFMVYLQKENIIDESGMPKERFSAEFPKEGPSILRIQQVVRGDSAAYFCASSPWEATGDGYTFGSGTRLTVV.

The chain has TRBV6-5 and TRBJ2-2; D may be TRBD2 (5 bases). V was cut by 8 bases and J by 5 bases, with 12 bases left in between. The V gene's germline CDR1 is MNHEY and CDR2 SVGAGI. CDR3 size: 13 residues. CDR3 in DNA: TGTGCCAGCTACGGGGTAGGAACCGGGGAGCTGTTTTTT. Translated: CASYGVGTGELFF.

This chain links TRBV9 with TRBJ2-2, with 9 bases identical to TRBD2. CDR3 size: 17 residues. Trimming at V came to 0 bases and at J to 1 base, leaving 4 bases not matched to a gene. Germline V gene sequence: CDR1 SGDLS, CDR2 YYNGEE. CDR3 region: CASSVGGGAGNTGELFF. CDR3 in DNA: TGTGCCAGCAGCGTAGGCGGGGGGGCCGGGAACACCGGGGAGCTGTTTTTT.

This chain links TRBV5-1 with TRBJ2-1; 7 nucleotides align to TRBD2. CDR1 SGHRS and CDR2 YFSETQ come from the germline V gene. The trim removed 2 bases at V and 7 bases at J, leaving 6 bases unmatched. This CDR3 contains 14 residues. Here the CDR3 DNA reads TGCGCCAGCAGCTTCGGGGCCGGGAGGAATGAGCAGTTCTTC. Translation gives CASSFGAGRNEQFF.

This chain uses TRBV7-9 with TRBJ2-1, with a tentative D call TRBD1 (5 bases). Trimming took 7 bases from V and 0 from J, leaving 19 bases between them. Per germline, CDR1 SEHNR and CDR2 FQNEAQ (reference sequence). CDR3 length: 17 amino acids. The CDR3 is CASTQRWGGSSYNEQFF. Here the CDR3 DNA reads TGTGCCAGCACCCAAAGGTGGGGCGGTAGCTCCTACAATGAGCAGTTCTTC. The full variable domain, rest sourced from reference TRBV7-9 and TRBJ2-1, is DTGVSQNPRHKITKRGQNVTFRCDPISEHNRLYWYRQTLGQGPEFLTYFQNEAQLEKSRLLSDRFSAERPKGSFSTLEIQRTEQGDSAMYLCASTQRWGGSSYNEQFFGPGTRLTVL.

A word on this clone: Distinct nucleotide sequences in the sample also encode this CDR3. The rearrangement uses TRBV5-1 and TRBJ2-5; 11 bases are shared with TRBD2. The CDR3 contains 14 residues. Trimming removed 1 base from V and 4 bases from J; junction bases left unmatched: 0. From germline, CDR1 is SGHRS and CDR2 YFSETQ. CDR3 DNA sequence: TGCGCCAGCAGCTTGACTAGCGGGGGAGAGACCCAGTACTTC. The encoded protein is CASSLTSGGETQYF.

This chain joins TRBV7-9 and TRBJ2-6, with D possibly TRBD1 on 6 matching bases. Trimming shortened V by 5 bases and J by 1 base, and 18 bases separated the two germline ends. The germline CDR1 and CDR2 sequences are SEHNR and FQNEAQ (reference sequence). CDR3 size: 18 residues. The DNA of the CDR3 is TGTGCCAGCAGCGCCTTAGGGGGACGTATATCTGGGGCCAACGTCCTGACTTTC. This codes for CASSALGGRISGANVLTF.

V usage is TRBV5-1 and J usage is TRBJ2-7; 11 bases map to TRBD2. There are 18 residues in the CDR3. The V gene end was trimmed by 1 base and the J gene end by 0 bases; junction bases not matched to a gene: 9. CDR1 is SGHRS and CDR2 is YFSETQ in the germline V gene. This CDR3 reads CASSLRGTSGTSSYEQYF. CDR3 nucleotides: TGCGCCAGCAGCTTGCGTGGGACTAGCGGTACCTCCTCCTACGAGCAGTACTTC. Based on the CDR3 plus reference TRBV5-1 and TRBJ2-7, the full variable domain is KAGVTQTPRYLIKTRGQQVTLSCSPISGHRSVSWYQQTPGQGLQFLFEYFSETQRNKGNFPGRFSGRQFSNSRSEMNVSTLELGDSALYLCASSLRGTSGTSSYEQYFGPGTRLTVT.

This clone showed up just a few times. This chain connects TRBV5-1 to TRBJ2-2, with 7 bases matching TRBD2. Trimming removed 4 bases from V and 0 bases from J; junction bases left unmatched: 3. CDR1 is SGHRS, CDR2 YFSETQ, per germline. CDR3 length: 15 amino acids. Written as DNA, the CDR3 is TGCGCCAGCAGCCCGGGGAGGGCGAACACCGGGGAGCTGTTTTTT. This sequence encodes CASSPGRANTGELFF.

This chain connects TRBV11-2 to TRBJ1-5; D is perhaps TRBD1 (6 bases). Germline V CDR1 and CDR2: SGHAT, FQNNGV. The CDR3 has 14 residues. Deletions cut 1 base from V and 2 bases from J, with 6 bases between. The CDR3 DNA reads as TGTGCCAGCAGCTTAGGACAGGGCAATCAGCCCCAGCATTTT. It specifies CASSLGQGNQPQHF.

The chain carries TRBV6-6 and TRBJ1-1, with TRBD1 as a possible D gene (6 bases). The CDR3 contains 14 residues. In germline, CDR1 is MNHNY, CDR2 SVGAGI (reference sequence). Trimming removed 5 bases at V and 0 bases at J, with 10 bases between. In DNA, the CDR3 is TGTGCCAGCAGTCGAGACAGGATGAACACTGAAGCTTTCTTT. This sequence encodes CASSRDRMNTEAFF.

The genes are TRBV27 and TRBJ1-1, with D uncertain. With 10 bases removed from V and 6 bases from J, the gap between germline ends came to 12 bases. CDR1 is MNHEY and CDR2 is SMNVEV in the germline V gene (reference sequence). The CDR3 is 11 amino acids. The DNA for the CDR3 is TGTGCCATCGGGTCCGGCGCTGAAGCTTTCTTT. This gives the protein CAIGSGAEAFF.

The V call is TRBV7-9, the J call TRBJ2-2, with D unresolved. The CDR3 extends over 13 amino acids. The germline V gene has CDR1 SEHNR and CDR2 FQNEAQ (reference sequence). V lost 2 bases to trimming and J lost 5 bases, with 6 bases between them. Here the CDR3 reads CASSLFQTGELFF. The CDR3 nucleotides read TGTGCCAGCAGCTTATTCCAAACCGGGGAGCTGTTTTTT.

The rearrangement uses TRBV28 and TRBJ2-7, with 7 bases that match TRBD1. V shed 7 bases, J shed 2 bases, and the junction held 2 bases outside the gene matches. This CDR3 has 12 residues. Germline loops: CDR1 MDHEN, CDR2 SYDVKM. CDR3 DNA sequence: TGTGCCAGCACCGACAGGGCCTACGAGCAGTACGTC. It specifies CASTDRAYEQYV.

This chain links TRBV5-6 with TRBJ2-1, with D possibly being TRBD1 (6 bases). V lost 5 bases to trimming and J lost 0 bases, with 12 bases between them. CDR3 size: 15 residues. Germline CDR1 and CDR2: SGHDT and YYEEEE. CDR3 sequence reads: CASRRQEISYNEQFF. The CDR3 DNA follows: TGTGCCAGCAGAAGACAGGAGATCTCCTACAATGAGCAGTTCTTC.

In its sample, this clone was seen once. V gene TRBV5-1 combines with J gene TRBJ1-1; TRBD1 matches at 9 bases. The V and J ends lost 2 bases and 5 bases, in that order; junction bases with no gene match: 10. The CDR3 consists of 16 residues. Germline-derived CDR1 and CDR2 are SGHRS and YFSETQ. As DNA, the CDR3 is TGCGCCAGCAGCTTCGACCGACAGGGGGGAGGAACTGAAGCTTTCTTT. Protein product: CASSFDRQGGGTEAFF.

This clone has just a few counts. The chain couples TRBV7-9 to TRBJ2-3, with D possibly matching TRBD1 (6 bases). V lost 1 base, J lost 13 bases, and 9 bases lay in between. There are 11 residues in the CDR3. Germline loops: CDR1 SEHNR, CDR2 FQNEAQ (reference sequence). CDR3 in amino acids: CASSLGGTKYF. Written as DNA, the CDR3 is TGTGCCAGCAGCTTAGGGGGGACAAAGTATTTT.

The chain carries TRBV2 and TRBJ1-1; 8 nucleotides agree with TRBD1. The CDR3 totals 13 residues. The V gene's germline CDR1 is SNHLY and CDR2 FYNNEI. V trimming: 9 bases; J trimming: 0 bases; junction bases outside the gene matches: 3. CDR3 sequence reads: CASWDRMNTEAFF. For the CDR3, the DNA is TGTGCCAGTTGGGACAGGATGAACACTGAAGCTTTCTTT.

The J gene is TRBJ2-5, the V gene TRBV9; 7 bases match TRBD1. V lost 4 bases, J lost 4 bases, and 7 bases stayed unmatched. The V gene's germline CDR1 is SGDLS and CDR2 YYNGEE. CDR3 length equals 14 residues. The CDR3 bases are TGTGCCAGCAGCCTACAGGGGAGTAGAGAGACCCAGTACTTC. Protein: CASSLQGSRETQYF.

This clone has more than one count but fewer than ten. The chain links TRBV14 to TRBJ1-6, with no clear D. Germline V gene data show CDR1 as SGHDN and CDR2 as FVKESK. The CDR3 is made up of 14 amino acids. Trimming cost V 1 base and J 10 bases, with 11 bases left between them. CDR3: CASSQGREYSPLHF. In nucleotides, the CDR3 is TGTGCCAGCAGCCAAGGGAGGGAATACTCACCCCTCCACTTT. The full variable domain, in which reference TRBV14 and TRBJ1-6 provide the parts outside the CDR3, is EAGVTQFPSHSVIEKGQTVTLRCDPISGHDNLYWYRRVMGKEIKFLLHFVKESKQDESGMPNNRFLAERTGGTYSTLKVQPAELEDSGVYFCASSQGREYSPLHFGNGTRLTVT.

This clone showed up just a few times. The V call is TRBV4-2, the J call TRBJ2-7, with a tentative D call TRBD1 (6 bases). V was cut by 2 bases and J by 5 bases, with 10 bases left in between. Germline V lookup: CDR1 LGHNA, CDR2 YNFKEQ. There are 13 residues in the CDR3. The chain's CDR3 is CASSQRRGDEQYF. The CDR3 nucleotides are TGTGCCAGCAGCCAACGCAGGGGCGACGAGCAGTACTTC.

The rearrangement joins TRBV6-5 to TRBJ1-1; no definite D call. Trimming removed 7 bases from V and 4 bases from J, with 13 bases in between. This CDR3 is built from 13 residues. CDR1 and CDR2 (germline): MNHEY, SVGAGI. CDR3 nucleotides: TGTGCCAGCACAGGATCTGGGCGCACTGAAGCTTTCTTT. Translation: CASTGSGRTEAFF.

The chain couples TRBV29-1 to TRBJ1-2, with D uncertain. Germline CDR1 reads SQVTM; CDR2 reads ANQGSEA. Trimming took off 4 bases at V and 0 bases at J, with 6 bases between the two ends. The CDR3 is 12 residues long. CDR3 residues: CSVVSANYGYTF. The CDR3 DNA follows: TGCAGCGTTGTGTCCGCTAACTATGGCTACACCTTC.

V gene TRBV9 combines with J gene TRBJ2-5; tentative D call: TRBD1 (6 bases). V lost 2 bases and J lost 1, with 12 bases in between. CDR3 size: 15 residues. CDR1 is SGDLS and CDR2 is YYNGEE in the germline V gene. CDR3 amino acids: CASSVGDRPQETQYF. The CDR3 nucleotides read TGTGCCAGCAGCGTTGGAGACAGGCCCCAAGAGACCCAGTACTTC.